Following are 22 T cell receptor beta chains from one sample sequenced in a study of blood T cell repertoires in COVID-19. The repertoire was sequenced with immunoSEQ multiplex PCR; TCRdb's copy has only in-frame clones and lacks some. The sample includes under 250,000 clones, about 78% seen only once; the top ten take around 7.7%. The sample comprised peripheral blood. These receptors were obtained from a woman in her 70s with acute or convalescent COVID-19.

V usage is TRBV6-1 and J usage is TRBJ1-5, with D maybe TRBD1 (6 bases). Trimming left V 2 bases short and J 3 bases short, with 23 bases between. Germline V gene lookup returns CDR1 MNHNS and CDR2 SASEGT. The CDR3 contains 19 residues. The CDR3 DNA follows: TGTGCCAGCAGTGAAAGGGATGGGAGGGGGGTTCGGCACAATCAGCCCCAGCATTTT. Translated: CASSERDGRGVRHNQPQHF.

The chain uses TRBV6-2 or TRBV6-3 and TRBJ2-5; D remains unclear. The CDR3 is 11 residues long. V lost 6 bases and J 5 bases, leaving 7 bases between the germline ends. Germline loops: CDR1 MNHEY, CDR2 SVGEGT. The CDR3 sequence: CASSLVETQYF. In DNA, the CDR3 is TGTGCCAGCAGCCTCGTTGAGACCCAGTACTTC.

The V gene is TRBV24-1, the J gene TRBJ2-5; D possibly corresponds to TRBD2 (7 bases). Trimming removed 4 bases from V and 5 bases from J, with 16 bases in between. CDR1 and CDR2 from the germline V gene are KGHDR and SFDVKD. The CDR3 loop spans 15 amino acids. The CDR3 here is CATSDPRGGRETQYF. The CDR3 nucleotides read TGTGCCACCAGTGACCCGAGGGGGGGGCGGGAGACCCAGTACTTC.

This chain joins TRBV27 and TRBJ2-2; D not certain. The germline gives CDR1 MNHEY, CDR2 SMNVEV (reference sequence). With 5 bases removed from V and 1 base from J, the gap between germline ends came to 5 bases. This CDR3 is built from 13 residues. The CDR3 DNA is TGTGCCAGCAGTCCACAGAACACCGGGGAGCTGTTTTTT. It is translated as CASSPQNTGELFF.

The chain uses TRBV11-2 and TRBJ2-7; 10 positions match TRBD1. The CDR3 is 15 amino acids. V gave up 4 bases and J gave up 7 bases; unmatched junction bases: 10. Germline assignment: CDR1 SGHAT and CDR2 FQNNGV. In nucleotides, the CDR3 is TGTGCCAGCAGCTCTACCGGGACAGGGGCAGGTGAGCAGTACTTC. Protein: CASSSTGTGAGEQYF.

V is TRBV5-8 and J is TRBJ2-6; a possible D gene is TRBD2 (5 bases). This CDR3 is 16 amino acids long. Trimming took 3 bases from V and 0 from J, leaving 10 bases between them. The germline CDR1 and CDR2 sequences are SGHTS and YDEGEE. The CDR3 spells CASSYGLTSGANVLTF. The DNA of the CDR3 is TGTGCCAGCAGCTACGGACTTACCTCTGGGGCCAACGTCCTGACTTTC.

The CDR3 DNA reads as TGTGCCAGCAGCTTAGGGGGCAGGGGTACAGATACGCAGTATTTT. This encodes CASSLGGRGTDTQYF. The chain employs TRBV7-2 and TRBJ2-3; D might be TRBD1 (6 bases). From germline, CDR1 is SGHTA and CDR2 FQGNSA. Trimming cost V 1 base and J 3 bases, with 11 bases left between them. There are 15 residues in the CDR3.

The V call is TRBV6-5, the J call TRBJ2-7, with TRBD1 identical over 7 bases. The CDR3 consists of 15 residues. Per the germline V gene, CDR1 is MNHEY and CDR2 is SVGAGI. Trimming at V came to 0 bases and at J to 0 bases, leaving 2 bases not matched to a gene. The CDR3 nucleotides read TGTGCCAGCAGTTACTCGACAGGGAGCTCCTACGAGCAGTACTTC. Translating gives CASSYSTGSSYEQYF.

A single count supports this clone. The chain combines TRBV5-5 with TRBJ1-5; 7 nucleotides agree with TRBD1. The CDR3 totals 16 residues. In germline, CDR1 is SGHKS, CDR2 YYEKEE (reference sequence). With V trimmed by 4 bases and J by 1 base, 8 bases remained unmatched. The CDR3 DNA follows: TGTGCCAGCAGCCCCCGCGAGACAGGGAGCAATCAGCCCCAGCATTTT. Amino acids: CASSPRETGSNQPQHF.

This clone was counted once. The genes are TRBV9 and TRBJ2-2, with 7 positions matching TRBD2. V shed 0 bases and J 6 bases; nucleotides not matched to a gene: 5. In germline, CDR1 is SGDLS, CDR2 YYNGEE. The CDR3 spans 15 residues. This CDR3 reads CASSVGGGWAGELFF. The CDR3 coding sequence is TGTGCCAGCAGCGTAGGCGGGGGATGGGCCGGGGAGCTGTTTTTT.

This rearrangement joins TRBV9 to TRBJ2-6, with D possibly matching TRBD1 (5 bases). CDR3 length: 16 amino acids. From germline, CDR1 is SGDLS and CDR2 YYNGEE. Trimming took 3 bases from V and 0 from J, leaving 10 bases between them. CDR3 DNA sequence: TGTGCCAGCAGCGACGGACACCGCTCTGGGGCCAACGTCCTGACTTTC. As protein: CASSDGHRSGANVLTF. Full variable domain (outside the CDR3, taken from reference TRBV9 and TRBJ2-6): DSGVTQTPKHLITATGQRVTLRCSPRSGDLSVYWYQQSLDQGLQFLIQYYNGEERAKGNILERFSAQQFPDLHSELNLSSLELGDSALYFCASSDGHRSGANVLTFGAGSRLTVL.

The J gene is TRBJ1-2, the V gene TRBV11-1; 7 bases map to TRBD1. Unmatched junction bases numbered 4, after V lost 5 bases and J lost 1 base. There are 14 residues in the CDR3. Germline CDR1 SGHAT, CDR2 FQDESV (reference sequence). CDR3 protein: CASSRDRLNYGYTF. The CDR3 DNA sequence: TGTGCCAGCAGCCGGGACAGACTTAACTATGGCTACACCTTC.

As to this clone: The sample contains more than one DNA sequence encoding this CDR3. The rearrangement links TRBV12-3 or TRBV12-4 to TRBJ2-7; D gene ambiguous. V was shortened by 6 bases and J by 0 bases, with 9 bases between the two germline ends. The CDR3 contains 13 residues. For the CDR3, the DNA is TGTGCCAGCAGCTTGCGAAGCTCCTACGAGCAGTACTTC. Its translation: CASSLRSSYEQYF.

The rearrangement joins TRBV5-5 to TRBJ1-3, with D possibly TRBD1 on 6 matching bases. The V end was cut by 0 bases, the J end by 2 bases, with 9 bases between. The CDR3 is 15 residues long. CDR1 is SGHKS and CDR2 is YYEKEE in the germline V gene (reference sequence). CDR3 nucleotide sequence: TGTGCCAGCAGCTTGGACGCAGGGGCTGGAAACACCATATATTTT. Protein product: CASSLDAGAGNTIYF.

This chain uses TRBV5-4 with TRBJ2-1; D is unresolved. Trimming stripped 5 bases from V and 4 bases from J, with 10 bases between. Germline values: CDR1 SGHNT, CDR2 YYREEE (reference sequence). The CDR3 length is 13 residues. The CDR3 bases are TGTGCCAGCAGACCTACAGCATACAATGAGCAGTTCTTC. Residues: CASRPTAYNEQFF.

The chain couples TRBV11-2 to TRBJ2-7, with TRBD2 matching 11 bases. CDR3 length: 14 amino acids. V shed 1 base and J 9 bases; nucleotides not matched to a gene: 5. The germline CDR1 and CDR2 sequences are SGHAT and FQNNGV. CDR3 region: CASSLGLAGGGQYF. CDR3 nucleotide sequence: TGTGCCAGCAGCTTAGGTCTAGCGGGGGGAGGGCAGTACTTC.

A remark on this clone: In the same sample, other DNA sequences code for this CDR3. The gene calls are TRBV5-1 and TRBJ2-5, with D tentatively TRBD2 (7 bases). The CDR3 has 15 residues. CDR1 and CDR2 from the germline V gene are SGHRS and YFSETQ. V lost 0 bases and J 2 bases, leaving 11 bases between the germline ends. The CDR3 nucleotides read TGCGCCAGCAGCTTGGTCGGGGGGCCTCAAGAGACCCAGTACTTC. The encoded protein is CASSLVGGPQETQYF.

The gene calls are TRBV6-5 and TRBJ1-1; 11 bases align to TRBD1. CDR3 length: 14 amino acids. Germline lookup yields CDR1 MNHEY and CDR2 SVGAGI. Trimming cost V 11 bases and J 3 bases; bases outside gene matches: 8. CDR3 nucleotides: TGTGCCGGACGGGACAGGGGGGCGGACACTGAAGCTTTCTTT. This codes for CAGRDRGADTEAFF.

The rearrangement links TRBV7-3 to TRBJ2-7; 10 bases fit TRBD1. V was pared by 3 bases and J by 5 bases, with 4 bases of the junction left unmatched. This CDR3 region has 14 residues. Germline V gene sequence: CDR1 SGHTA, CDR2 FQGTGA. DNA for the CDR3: TGTGCCAGCAGCTTTGGGACAGGGGTCGACGAGCAGTACTTC. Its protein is CASSFGTGVDEQYF.

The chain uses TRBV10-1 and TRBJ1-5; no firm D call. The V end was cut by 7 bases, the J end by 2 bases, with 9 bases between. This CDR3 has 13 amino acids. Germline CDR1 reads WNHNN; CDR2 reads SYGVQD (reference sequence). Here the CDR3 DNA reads TGCGCCAGCATATCGACTGGCAATCAGCCCCAGCATTTT. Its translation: CASISTGNQPQHF.

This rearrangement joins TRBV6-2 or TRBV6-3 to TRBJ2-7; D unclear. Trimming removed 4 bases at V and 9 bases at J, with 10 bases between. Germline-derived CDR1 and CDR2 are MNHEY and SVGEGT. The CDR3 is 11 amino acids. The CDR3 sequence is CASSFSQVQYF. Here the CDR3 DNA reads TGTGCCAGCAGTTTCAGCCAGGTGCAGTACTTC.

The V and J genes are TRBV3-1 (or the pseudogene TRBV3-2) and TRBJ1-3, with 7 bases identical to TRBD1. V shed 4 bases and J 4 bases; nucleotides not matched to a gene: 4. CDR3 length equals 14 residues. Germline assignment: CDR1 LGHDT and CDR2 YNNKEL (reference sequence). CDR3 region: CASSLLGQGNTIYF. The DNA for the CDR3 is TGTGCCAGCAGCCTGCTGGGACAGGGAAACACCATATATTTT.